The 32 T cell receptor beta chains listed next were all sequenced from one sample in a study of T cell responses to AZD1222 COVID-19 vaccine. TCRdb's copy holds only in-frame clones and misses some; the assay was immunoSEQ multiplex PCR. The sample includes 27,000 or so clones, approximately 92% seen only once; the top ten take roughly 8.8%. Here the sequenced sample was peripheral blood, taken 28 days after the second AZD1222 dose. These receptors were collected from an adult who received the AZD1222 COVID-19 vaccine.

The chain links TRBV3-1 (or the pseudogene TRBV3-2) to TRBJ1-5; TRBD1 matches 8 bases. This CDR3 has 18 residues. Trimming took 0 bases from V and 6 from J; bases not matched to a gene: 13. Germline lookup yields CDR1 LGHDT and CDR2 YNNKEL (reference sequence). Written as DNA, the CDR3 is TGTGCCAGCAGCCAAGAACGCCAGACAGGGGCGTCAGGTCAGCCCCAGCATTTT. It translates to CASSQERQTGASGQPQHF.

This chain uses TRBV2 with TRBJ2-7; 7 bases fit TRBD1. The CDR3 runs 14 residues. V dropped 7 bases and J dropped 3; count of bases not matched to a gene: 9. Germline V gene lookup returns CDR1 SNHLY and CDR2 FYNNEI. The CDR3 DNA sequence: TGTGCCAGCAAGGGACAGAATACCTTCTACGAGCAGTACTTC. Amino acids: CASKGQNTFYEQYF.

This chain links TRBV5-1 with TRBJ1-1, with 7 positions matching TRBD1. There are 16 residues in the CDR3. The J segment lost 0 bases and the V segment lost 0 bases, leaving 5 bases of the junction unmatched. Per the germline V gene, CDR1 is SGHRS and CDR2 is YFSETQ. CDR3 nucleotides: TGCGCCAGCAGCTTGGGACAGGGACTAATGAACACTGAAGCTTTCTTT. Translation: CASSLGQGLMNTEAFF.

The chain recombines TRBV18 with TRBJ1-4, with TRBD1 identical over 7 bases. Losses at the gene ends were 3 bases for V and 7 bases for J; bases not matched to a gene: 5. CDR1 KGHSH and CDR2 LQKENI come from the germline V gene. The CDR3 runs 14 residues. As DNA, the CDR3 is TGTGCCAGCTCACCGGTGGGACAGTCTGAAAAACTGTTTTTT. Translation: CASSPVGQSEKLFF. Filled out from reference TRBV18 and TRBJ1-4, the complete variable domain reads NAGVMQNPRHLVRRRGQEARLRCSPMKGHSHVYWYRQLPEEGLKFMVYLQKENIIDESGMPKERFSAEFPKEGPSILRIQQVVRGDSAAYFCASSPVGQSEKLFFGSGTQLSVL.

The rearrangement uses TRBV7-9 and TRBJ2-1, with 9 bases that match TRBD2. V shed 11 bases, J shed 0 bases, and the junction held 5 bases outside the gene matches. There are 14 residues in the CDR3. Germline CDR1 reads SEHNR; CDR2 reads FQNEAQ (reference sequence). As DNA, the CDR3 is TGTGCCGGGGCGGGAGGGTACTCCTACAATGAGCAGTTCTTC. The encoded protein is CAGAGGYSYNEQFF.

The chain combines TRBV5-5 with TRBJ1-1; no clear D gene. This CDR3 is 14 amino acids long. The germline V gene encodes CDR1 SGHKS and CDR2 YYEKEE (reference sequence). Trimming left V 4 bases short and J 10 bases short, with 20 bases between. The CDR3 reads CASSPGGSGSGAFF. The CDR3, as DNA: TGTGCCAGCAGCCCGGGAGGAAGCGGGAGTGGAGCTTTCTTT.

V and J are TRBV30 and TRBJ1-5; 8 nucleotides match TRBD1. CDR1 is GTSNPN, CDR2 SVGIG, per germline (reference sequence). The junction had 10 bases not matched to a gene; V was cut back by 2 bases and J by 4 bases. The CDR3 contains 16 residues. The CDR3 reads CAWSRGGQGENQPQHF. The CDR3, as DNA: TGTGCCTGGAGTAGGGGCGGACAGGGCGAAAATCAGCCCCAGCATTTT.

This chain uses TRBV28 with TRBJ2-2, with TRBD1 matching over 7 bases. The J segment lost 6 bases and the V segment lost 3 bases, leaving 7 bases of the junction unmatched. The CDR3 is 15 residues long. Per the germline V gene, CDR1 is MDHEN and CDR2 is SYDVKM. The CDR3 is CASSLKPGGAGELFF. In DNA form, the CDR3 reads TGTGCCAGCAGTTTGAAACCAGGGGGAGCCGGGGAGCTGTTTTTT. The full variable domain, its missing parts supplied by reference TRBV28 and TRBJ2-2, is DVKVTQSSRYLVKRTGEKVFLECVQDMDHENMFWYRQDPGLGLRLIYFSYDVKMKEKGDIPEGYSVSREKKERFSLILESASTNQTSMYLCASSLKPGGAGELFFGEGSRLTVL.

The sample holds one count of this clone. J is TRBJ2-7 and V is TRBV3-1 (or the pseudogene TRBV3-2), with 9 bases identical to TRBD2. J was trimmed by 4 bases and V by 4 bases; bases with no gene match: 8. The germline V gene encodes CDR1 LGHDT and CDR2 YNNKEL (reference sequence). There are 15 residues in the CDR3. For the CDR3, the DNA is TGTGCCAGCAGCCCCTGGGCTAGCGGGAAGTACGAGCAGTACTTC. This codes for CASSPWASGKYEQYF.

The chain combines TRBV28 with TRBJ1-6; the match to TRBD1 covers 9 bases. This CDR3 contains 15 residues. Germline V gives CDR1 MDHEN, CDR2 SYDVKM. After removal of 5 bases from V and 5 bases from J, the junction contained 4 bases not matched to a gene. CDR3: CASSKQGADNSPLHF. CDR3 nucleotides: TGTGCCAGCAGTAAACAGGGGGCGGATAATTCACCCCTCCACTTT.

The chain recombines TRBV6-5 with TRBJ2-1; TRBD2 agrees at 15 bases. CDR1 MNHEY and CDR2 SVGAGI come from the germline V gene. The CDR3 extends over 15 amino acids. V lost 5 bases and J lost 10; bases outside the gene matches: 6. Here the CDR3 reads CASSPGLAGGNEQFF. CDR3 bases: TGTGCCAGCAGTCCCGGACTAGCGGGAGGGAACGAGCAGTTCTTC.

This chain joins TRBV25-1 and TRBJ2-7, with D uncertain. The CDR3 length is 13 residues. From germline, CDR1 is MGHDK and CDR2 SYGVNS. Trimming removed 6 bases at V and 4 bases at J, with 13 bases between. The CDR3 region is CASRPVADYEQYF. The CDR3 coding sequence is TGTGCCAGCAGGCCTGTCGCGGATTACGAGCAGTACTTC.

V gene TRBV6-5 combines with J gene TRBJ2-7; 7 positions agree with TRBD1. The germline V gene encodes CDR1 MNHEY and CDR2 SVGAGI. V lost 6 bases to trimming and J lost 2 bases; unmatched junction nucleotides: 10. CDR3 length: 15 amino acids. The CDR3 reads CASSFSRGNTYEQYF. The CDR3 region has the DNA TGTGCCAGCAGCTTCTCCAGGGGGAACACCTACGAGCAGTACTTC.

A remark on this clone: Other DNA sequences in the sample encode the same CDR3. V gene TRBV18 combines with J gene TRBJ1-5; no clear D. The CDR3 has 13 amino acids. V was clipped by 3 bases and J by 1 base, with 4 bases between them. Germline V lookup: CDR1 KGHSH, CDR2 LQKENI. In nucleotides, the CDR3 is TGTGCCAGCTCACCCTCCAGCAATCAGCCCCAGCATTTT. Its protein product is CASSPSSNQPQHF.

The genes are TRBV6-2 or TRBV6-3 and TRBJ2-7; TRBD2 is a possible D gene (5 bases). Germline V lookup: CDR1 MNHEY, CDR2 SVGEGT. The CDR3 runs 13 residues. Trimming removed 2 bases at V and 3 bases at J, with 8 bases between. Written as DNA, the CDR3 is TGTGCCAGCAGTTACGAGGAGGACTACGAGCAGTACTTC. It specifies CASSYEEDYEQYF.

The V call is TRBV5-1, the J call TRBJ1-4; D unclear. The germline V gene encodes CDR1 SGHRS and CDR2 YFSETQ. The CDR3 spans 15 residues. The germline V and J ends were trimmed by 4 bases and 2 bases, with 12 bases remaining between them. The CDR3 nucleotides are TGCGCCAGCAGCCCTACTGCCCCCACTAATGAAAAACTGTTTTTT. Translating gives CASSPTAPTNEKLFF.

This clone came up a few times. The rearrangement links TRBV2 to TRBJ2-7; D may be TRBD2 (5 bases). The length of the CDR3 is 14 residues. Trimming stripped 7 bases from V and 0 bases from J, with 13 bases between. The germline gives CDR1 SNHLY, CDR2 FYNNEI. This CDR3 reads CASTARTSSYEQYF. The DNA for the CDR3 is TGTGCCAGCACTGCGCGTACTAGCTCCTACGAGCAGTACTTC.

This chain connects TRBV28 to TRBJ1-4; D perhaps matches TRBD1 (5 bases). Looked up from germline, CDR1 is MDHEN and CDR2 is SYDVKM. There are 15 residues in the CDR3. The V end was cut by 6 bases, the J end by 2 bases, with 13 bases between. The CDR3 bases are TGTGCCAGCAGGGGAGGGGCTAGGACTAATGAAAAACTGTTTTTT. This translates into CASRGGARTNEKLFF.

The rearrangement uses TRBV19 and TRBJ1-4; D is ambiguous. The V end lost 3 bases, the J end lost 0 bases, and 11 bases lay between the germline ends. This CDR3 has 16 residues. CDR1 and CDR2 (germline): LNHDA, SQIVND (reference sequence). CDR3 residues: CASSIARASTNEKLFF. DNA for the CDR3: TGTGCCAGTAGTATCGCACGGGCTTCAACTAATGAAAAACTGTTTTTT.

CDR3 sequence reads: CASRQGNQPQHF. The CDR3 nucleotides are TGTGCCAGCAGGCAGGGCAATCAGCCCCAGCATTTT. The chain links TRBV6-5 to TRBJ1-5; D remains ambiguous. The V gene lost 6 bases and the J gene lost 2 bases, with 5 bases spanning the gap. This CDR3 spans 12 amino acids. Looked up from germline, CDR1 is MNHEY and CDR2 is SVGAGI.

The rearrangement links TRBV6-2 or TRBV6-3 to TRBJ2-7; perhaps TRBD2 as D (5 bases). Per germline, CDR1 MNHEY and CDR2 SVGEGT. The V and J ends lost 6 bases and 3 bases respectively, with 12 bases between them. The CDR3 consists of 13 residues. CDR3 nucleotide sequence: TGTGCCAGCAGCCGAGAGGGCGGCTACGAGCAGTACTTC. It specifies CASSREGGYEQYF.

The V call is TRBV28, the J call TRBJ1-1; TRBD1 matches 8 bases. The CDR3 has 15 amino acids. Germline values: CDR1 MDHEN, CDR2 SYDVKM. V lost 5 bases and J lost 5; bases outside the gene matches: 10. CDR3 sequence (DNA): TGTGCCAGCAGTCGCCCCGGACAGGGTAGGACTGAAGCTTTCTTT. Amino acid sequence: CASSRPGQGRTEAFF.

This clone has a handful of counts. This sequence joins TRBV7-2 and TRBJ1-1; maybe TRBD1 (6 bases). This CDR3 has 15 residues. The germline CDR1 and CDR2 sequences are SGHTA and FQGNSA. Trimming cost V 5 bases and J 5 bases, with 18 bases left between them. CDR3 residues: CASSRMGGWGTEAFF. CDR3 coding DNA: TGTGCCAGCAGCAGAATGGGGGGCTGGGGGACTGAAGCTTTCTTT.

This chain links TRBV6-5 with TRBJ2-6; 8 nucleotides match TRBD1. In germline, CDR1 is MNHEY, CDR2 SVGAGI. Trimming took 2 bases from V and 0 from J; bases not matched to a gene: 0. The CDR3 length is 16 residues. The CDR3 nucleotides read TGTGCCAGCAGTTACACAGGGGGCTCTGGGGCCAACGTCCTGACTTTC. This gives the protein CASSYTGGSGANVLTF.

J is TRBJ2-1 and V is TRBV3-1 (or the pseudogene TRBV3-2); tentatively, D is TRBD1 (5 bases). The length of the CDR3 is 15 residues. Per germline, CDR1 LGHDT and CDR2 YNNKEL (reference sequence). The germline V and J ends were trimmed by 0 bases and 9 bases, with 15 bases remaining between them. CDR3 sequence: CASSQDHGGAAEQFF. Here the CDR3 DNA reads TGTGCCAGCAGCCAAGATCATGGTGGGGCCGCTGAGCAGTTCTTC.

The chain couples TRBV18 to TRBJ2-2; 8 nucleotides agree with TRBD1. CDR1 KGHSH and CDR2 LQKENI come from the germline V gene. This CDR3 has 15 residues. V trimming: 3 bases; J trimming: 8 bases; junction bases outside the gene matches: 8. The DNA of the CDR3 is TGTGCCAGCTCACCGAATGGACAGGGTTCAGGGGAGCTGTTTTTT. It yields the protein CASSPNGQGSGELFF.

The chain links TRBV28 to TRBJ2-6; 7 bases map to TRBD1. J gave up 4 bases and V 5 bases, and 5 bases lay outside the gene matches. The CDR3 length is 15 residues. Germline CDR1 MDHEN, CDR2 SYDVKM. Written as DNA, the CDR3 is TGTGCCAGCAGTCACAGGGGTCCGGGGGCCAACGTCCTGACTTTC. It translates to CASSHRGPGANVLTF.

In this sample, this clone turned up once. V and J are TRBV4-1 and TRBJ2-2; D not resolved. Germline CDR1 and CDR2: MGHRA and YSYEKL. V was cut by 0 bases and J by 0 bases, with 5 bases left in between. CDR3 length: 15 amino acids. CDR3 residues: CASSQETANTGELFF. CDR3 coding DNA: TGCGCCAGCAGCCAAGAAACAGCGAACACCGGGGAGCTGTTTTTT.

The rearrangement links TRBV18 to TRBJ1-4, with no clear D. Germline V gives CDR1 KGHSH, CDR2 LQKENI. The ends were cut back, 4 bases at V and 4 bases at J, with 7 bases in the middle. This CDR3 is built from 13 residues. Written as DNA, the CDR3 is TGTGCCAGCTCACAAGGTATTAATGAAAAACTGTTTTTT. Protein: CASSQGINEKLFF. Full variable domain (missing parts from reference TRBV18 and TRBJ1-4): NAGVMQNPRHLVRRRGQEARLRCSPMKGHSHVYWYRQLPEEGLKFMVYLQKENIIDESGMPKERFSAEFPKEGPSILRIQQVVRGDSAAYFCASSQGINEKLFFGSGTQLSVL.

The chain joins TRBV28 to TRBJ1-1, with 9 bases matching TRBD1. V was pared by 5 bases and J by 0 bases, with 7 bases of the junction left unmatched. This CDR3 comprises 16 residues. Germline CDR1 reads MDHEN; CDR2 reads SYDVKM. The DNA for the CDR3 is TGTGCCAGCAGTCCCGGGACAGGGCTTATGAACACTGAAGCTTTCTTT. It translates to CASSPGTGLMNTEAFF.

In DNA, the CDR3 is TGCGCCAGCAGCTCCGGGACGCAAGCTAACTATGGCTACACCTTC. The encoded protein is CASSSGTQANYGYTF. This rearrangement joins TRBV5-1 to TRBJ1-2; tentative D call: TRBD1 (5 bases). CDR1 is SGHRS, CDR2 YFSETQ, per germline. V lost 3 bases to trimming and J lost 0 bases, with 12 bases between them. This CDR3 has 15 amino acids.

About this clone itself: At one boundary the junction diverges from the germline segment, which might be a read error. V and J are TRBV28 and TRBJ2-1; 7 positions match TRBD2. The CDR3 sequence is 12 residues long. Germline assignment: CDR1 MDHEN and CDR2 SYDVKM. The CDR3 sequence is CACSGTYNEQFF. CDR3 bases: TGTGCCTGCAGCGGGACCTACAATGAGCAGTTCTTC. Using reference TRBV28 and TRBJ2-1 for the parts outside the CDR3, the full variable domain is DVKVTQSSRYLVKRTGEKVFLECVQDMDHENMFWYRQDPGLGLRLIYFSYDVKMKEKGDIPEGYSVSREKKERFSLILESASTNQTSMYLCACSGTYNEQFFGPGTRLTVL.